This TCR beta chain was retrieved from a study of Graves' ophthalmopathy and Graves' hyperthyroidism. Study-wide context: At initial diagnosis, peripheral blood was obtained, and this preceded any treatment.

This clonotype was counted ten times or more. This CDR3 is 15 amino acids long. The V and J ends lost 1 base and 5 bases respectively, with 11 bases between them. Investigators amplified TCR beta CDR3 regions from RNA transcripts. After a first-round RT-PCR with HTBI primers, a second-round multiplex PCR was run. TCRdb used MiXCR to reprocess the multiplex PCR reads, holding one entry per CDR3 protein. The sample has roughly 400,000 distinct CDR3 sequences, about 15% seen once. Researchers classed hyperthyroidism as stable given no ophthalmopathy within 18 months of follow-up. Each hyperthyroidism patient was newly diagnosed, with under 2 months' duration, and aged 18 to 65. The PBMCs were taken from more than 8 ml of fresh peripheral blood.

The sample was peripheral blood. This chain connects TRBV12-3 or TRBV12-4 to TRBJ2-2; the D is unclear. The clonotype comes from an adult woman with stable Graves' hyperthyroidism. DNA for the CDR3: TGTGCCAGCAGTTTAGATTTCCGGGCTACCGGGGAGCTGTTTTTT. Translation: CASSLDFRATGELFF.